This T cell receptor beta chain was documented in a study of OX40 agonist ivuxolimab in advanced cancers. Overall study findings and caveats: Both blood CD4+ and CD8+ T cells showed clonal growth by week 6 at 0.1 to 3.0 mg/kg. Among some nonresponders, normalized T-cell clonal expansion was also low.

A word on this clone: The target antigen is unknown.

The method was immunoSEQ multiplex PCR; TCRdb's version includes in-frame clones alone and lacks a portion of them. The sample has some 150,000 clones, around nine tenths seen once. V was clipped by 3 bases and J by 7 bases, with 10 bases between them. The CDR3 extends over 12 amino acids. Germline V gene lookup returns CDR1 MDHEN and CDR2 SYDVKM. The origin of this receptor is an adult with an advanced solid tumor such as melanoma, head and neck, liver or kidney cancer. The rearrangement links TRBV28 to TRBJ2-7; D is possibly TRBD2 (5 bases). This material consisted of CD4+ or CD8+ T cells sorted from blood, taken in a trial of the OX40 agonist ivuxolimab. DNA for the CDR3: TGTGCCAGCAGTTTCGGGGTGCGGGAGCAGTACTTC. Its protein product is CASSFGVREQYF.